This is a list of T cell receptor beta chains from one sample in a study of relationships among human T cell subsets. TCRdb re-analysed the multiplex PCR reads in MiXCR, keeping a single row per CDR3 protein. The sample holds about 13,000 distinct CDR3 sequences, 67% seen once. Sequencing used CD4+ Th1 cells sorted from blood. These TCRs come from a man aged 35 to 55 in good health. The CDR3 runs from the conserved cysteine through the conserved F or W. D genes are given only for firm matches. Some rows have no size entry. The others give once, few or many, or a class for an expanded clone.

V: TRBV20-1; size: few; D: TRBD1; J: TRBJ2-7; CDR3: CSARGRTGGQHEQYF; DNA: TGCAGTGCTAGGGGCCGGACAGGGGGCCAGCACGAGCAGTACTTC
V: TRBV12-3/TRBV12-4; size: .; D: .; J: TRBJ2-1; CDR3: CASSYLQGNYNEQFF; DNA: TGTGCCAGCAGTTATTTACAGGGTAACTACAATGAGCAGTTCTTC
V: TRBV11-2; size: few; D: .; J: TRBJ1-5; CDR3: CASSSGSHQPQHF; DNA: TGTGCCAGCAGCTCGGGCAGCCATCAGCCCCAGCATTTT
V: TRBV5-1; size: .; D: .; J: TRBJ2-3; CDR3: CASRWFTDTQYF; DNA: TGCGCCAGCAGATGGTTCACAGATACGCAGTATTTT
V: TRBV29-1; size: .; D: .; J: TRBJ2-5; CDR3: CSGQTGETQYF; DNA: TGCAGCGGCCAAACAGGGGAGACCCAGTACTTC
V: TRBV28; size: .; D: .; J: TRBJ2-3; CDR3: CASSTSTDTQYF; DNA: TGTGCCAGCAGTACTTCTACAGATACGCAGTATTTT
V: TRBV6-2/TRBV6-3; size: few; D: .; J: TRBJ1-1; CDR3: CASSLTPRAEAFF; DNA: TGTGCCAGCAGTCTCACACCGCGGGCTGAAGCTTTCTTT
V: TRBV12-3/TRBV12-4; size: .; D: .; J: TRBJ1-5; CDR3: CASARGSRQPQHF; DNA: TGTGCCAGCGCAAGGGGGTCACGGCAGCCCCAGCATTTT
V: TRBV5-1; size: .; D: .; J: TRBJ2-5; CDR3: CASSRRTAQETQYF; DNA: TGCGCCAGCAGCAGGCGGACAGCGCAAGAGACCCAGTACTTC
V: TRBV10-3; size: .; D: .; J: TRBJ2-7; CDR3: CAISDGTTKGYEQYF; DNA: TGTGCCATCAGTGACGGGACCACCAAAGGGTACGAGCAGTACTTC
V: TRBV27; size: .; D: .; J: TRBJ2-3; CDR3: CASQRRLDSADTQYF; DNA: TGTGCCAGCCAAAGGCGACTAGACAGTGCAGATACGCAGTATTTT
V: TRBV28; size: .; D: .; J: TRBJ2-7; CDR3: CASIRYAGMAGEQYF; DNA: TGTGCCAGCATCCGGTATGCGGGGATGGCGGGGGAGCAGTACTTC
V: TRBV28; size: few; D: .; J: TRBJ1-2; CDR3: CASSLTGRGYTF; DNA: TGTGCCAGCAGTTTGACAGGCCGTGGCTACACCTTC
V: TRBV4-1; size: .; D: TRBD1; J: TRBJ1-2; CDR3: CASSRGTGEYGYTF; DNA: TGCGCCAGCAGCCGAGGCACAGGGGAATATGGCTACACCTTC
V: TRBV10-3; size: .; D: .; J: TRBJ2-7; CDR3: CAISDGPSPEQYF; DNA: TGTGCCATCAGTGATGGGCCTTCCCCCGAGCAGTACTTC
V: TRBV5-6; size: .; D: .; J: TRBJ2-1; CDR3: CASSLQGSPREQFF; DNA: TGTGCCAGCAGCTTGCAGGGATCTCCCCGTGAGCAGTTCTTC
V: TRBV5-4; size: once; D: .; J: TRBJ2-1; CDR3: CASRPGLTRDNVQFF; DNA: TGCGCCAGCAGACCTGGACTCACAAGAGACAATGTGCAGTTCTTC
V: TRBV30; size: .; D: TRBD1; J: TRBJ2-7; CDR3: CAWRKQGSEQYF; DNA: TGTGCCTGGAGGAAACAGGGGAGCGAGCAGTACTTC
V: TRBV20-1; size: .; D: TRBD2; J: TRBJ2-3; CDR3: CSARDFSGGRTDTQYF; DNA: TGCAGTGCTAGAGACTTTAGCGGGGGTCGCACAGATACGCAGTATTTT
V: TRBV6-1; size: .; D: .; J: TRBJ2-1; CDR3: CATTPMTGRNEQFF; DNA: TGTGCCACCACGCCAATGACAGGGAGGAATGAGCAGTTCTTC
V: TRBV12-3/TRBV12-4; size: .; D: .; J: TRBJ2-7; CDR3: CASRLTDSYEQYF; DNA: TGTGCCAGCAGGTTGACAGACTCCTACGAGCAGTACTTC
V: TRBV6-5; size: .; D: .; J: TRBJ2-3; CDR3: CASSPPGRPIADTQYF; DNA: TGTGCCAGCAGTCCTCCGGGACGGCCTATAGCAGATACGCAGTATTTT
V: TRBV11-2; size: .; D: TRBD1; J: TRBJ2-5; CDR3: CASSQQGIETQYF; DNA: TGTGCCAGCAGCCAACAGGGGATCGAGACCCAGTACTTC
V: TRBV20-1; size: once; D: .; J: TRBJ2-7; CDR3: CSALQGHTYEQYF; DNA: TGCAGTGCTCTGCAGGGACATACCTACGAGCAGTACTTC
V: TRBV6-5; size: .; D: .; J: TRBJ2-5; CDR3: CASSSTETQYF; DNA: TGTGCCAGCAGTTCGACGGAGACCCAGTACTTC
V: TRBV20-1; size: .; D: .; J: TRBJ1-4; CDR3: CSARDPRSAEKLFF; DNA: TGCAGTGCTAGAGATCCTAGGTCGGCTGAAAAACTGTTTTTT
V: TRBV28; size: .; D: .; J: TRBJ2-7; CDR3: CASTSRKDEQYF; DNA: TGTGCCAGTACCTCCCGCAAGGACGAGCAGTACTTC